One and the same sample provided the 20 T cell receptor beta chains below, sequenced in a study of long-term antiretroviral therapy in people with HIV. Version v3.0 of the immunoSEQ assay was performed at survey level. The assay was immunoSEQ multiplex PCR, and TCRdb's table has in-frame clones only and misses some. In the table there are approximately 12,000 clones, about 80% of which are singletons. This specimen was unsorted PBMCs, taken 3.1 years before starting antiretroviral therapy. Every receptor here comes from a man in his forties with HIV.

This clone is classed as medium-sized. This rearrangement joins TRBV7-6 to TRBJ2-7; 7 bases agree with TRBD1. The V gene end was trimmed by 4 bases and the J gene end by 3 bases; junction bases not matched to a gene: 3. The CDR3 has 13 amino acids. The germline gives CDR1 SGHVS, CDR2 FNYEAQ. The CDR3 loop is CASSWGTVYEQYF. CDR3 nucleotide sequence: TGTGCCAGCAGCTGGGGGACAGTCTACGAGCAGTACTTC.

This chain links TRBV28 with TRBJ2-1; possibly TRBD1 or TRBD2 for D (5 bases each). The CDR3 has 14 residues. V gave up 3 bases and J gave up 8 bases, with 14 bases separating them. Germline CDR1 MDHEN, CDR2 SYDVKM. The chain's CDR3 is CASSLGPGYYEQFF. CDR3 bases: TGTGCCAGCAGTTTGGGACCGGGGTATTATGAGCAGTTCTTC.

This clone was detected once. V gene TRBV19 combines with J gene TRBJ2-7; D unclear. The CDR3 has 13 amino acids. V lost 5 bases to trimming and J lost 6 bases, with 14 bases between them. Germline V CDR1 and CDR2: LNHDA, SQIVND (reference sequence). The CDR3 DNA follows: TGTGCCAGTAGTGACATCCCCCGGTCCGAGCAGTACTTC. This sequence encodes CASSDIPRSEQYF.

DNA of the CDR3: TGTGCCAGCTCACGTCTCTTCGGGCCCGAGCACTATGGCTACACCTTC. This encodes CASSRLFGPEHYGYTF. This sequence joins TRBV18 and TRBJ1-2, with no clear D. The CDR3 totals 16 residues. CDR1 is KGHSH and CDR2 is LQKENI in the germline V gene. V lost 4 bases to trimming and J lost 3 bases, with 18 bases between them.

This clone was observed a few times. This chain links TRBV7-9 with TRBJ2-7; tentative D call: TRBD2 (5 bases). V was pared by 5 bases and J by 5 bases, with 22 bases between. The CDR3 extends over 16 amino acids. Germline CDR1 and CDR2: SEHNR and FQNEAQ (reference sequence). CDR3 sequence: CASSQDLSRGRDEQYF. DNA for the CDR3: TGTGCCAGCAGCCAAGACCTTTCTAGAGGGCGGGACGAGCAGTACTTC.

V usage is TRBV5-1 and J usage is TRBJ2-2; TRBD2 aligns across 7 bases. In germline, CDR1 is SGHRS, CDR2 YFSETQ. Trimming took 0 bases from V and 3 from J; bases not matched to a gene: 8. There are 17 residues in the CDR3. The chain's CDR3 is CASSLAWRESDTGELFF. DNA of the CDR3: TGCGCCAGCAGCTTGGCGTGGCGGGAGTCTGACACCGGGGAGCTGTTTTTT.

The chain has TRBV7-2 and TRBJ1-1, with no clear D. The CDR3 length is 13 residues. Germline V gives CDR1 SGHTA, CDR2 FQGNSA. Trimming cost V 3 bases and J 6 bases, with 11 bases left between them. The CDR3 sequence: CASSLGGGAEAFF. The CDR3 DNA reads TGTGCCAGCAGCTTGGGTGGCGGCGCTGAAGCTTTCTTT.

This clone was detected a few times. The rearrangement uses TRBV9 and TRBJ2-2, with D maybe TRBD2 (6 bases). The V gene lost 0 bases and the J gene lost 5 bases, with 11 bases spanning the gap. This CDR3 contains 15 residues. The germline V gene has CDR1 SGDLS and CDR2 YYNGEE. The CDR3 DNA is TGTGCCAGCAGCGTAGTAGGTGCGGGAACCGGGGAGCTGTTTTTT. Residues: CASSVVGAGTGELFF.

V usage is TRBV30 and J usage is TRBJ2-7; tentative D call: TRBD2 (6 bases). Germline V gene data show CDR1 as GTSNPN and CDR2 as SVGIG (reference sequence). The CDR3 has 12 residues. V was clipped by 5 bases and J by 0 bases, with 8 bases between them. The CDR3 sequence is CAWGRYSYEQYF. The CDR3 bases are TGTGCCTGGGGGAGGTACTCCTACGAGCAGTACTTC.

This clone was detected only a few times. The chain joins TRBV2 to TRBJ2-2, with TRBD1 matching over 7 bases. CDR3 size: 15 residues. Losses at the gene ends were 7 bases for V and 0 bases for J; bases not matched to a gene: 5. Germline loops: CDR1 SNHLY, CDR2 FYNNEI. The CDR3 DNA reads as TGTGCCAGCACCGAAGGACAGGCGAACACCGGGGAGCTGTTTTTT. It translates to CASTEGQANTGELFF.

This sequence joins TRBV9 and TRBJ2-5; 7 nucleotides agree with TRBD2. This CDR3 region has 16 residues. The germline gives CDR1 SGDLS, CDR2 YYNGEE. Trimming removed 4 bases from V and 5 bases from J; junction bases left unmatched: 14. The CDR3 region has the DNA TGTGCCAGCAGCCAAGGGGTGGGAGGGCCGGGGGAGACCCAGTACTTC. Encoded protein: CASSQGVGGPGETQYF.

V is TRBV27 and J is TRBJ2-3; D remains ambiguous. V lost 3 bases and J 3 bases, leaving 7 bases between the germline ends. The CDR3 has 13 amino acids. Germline assignment: CDR1 MNHEY and CDR2 SMNVEV (reference sequence). The chain's CDR3 is CASSFGVTDTQYF. The CDR3 DNA reads as TGTGCCAGCAGTTTTGGTGTGACAGATACGCAGTATTTT.

This rearrangement joins TRBV19 to TRBJ1-2; TRBD1 agrees at 9 bases. This CDR3 has 15 amino acids. V lost 8 bases and J lost 4; bases outside the gene matches: 11. CDR1 LNHDA and CDR2 SQIVND come from the germline V gene (reference sequence). DNA of the CDR3: TGTGCCAGTCTCCGGGACAGGGAAGGATCCTATGGCTACACCTTC. Protein: CASLRDREGSYGYTF.

V is TRBV18 and J is TRBJ1-5; possible D gene TRBD1, 5 bases. CDR3 length: 13 amino acids. Germline values: CDR1 KGHSH, CDR2 LQKENI. Trimming pared 2 bases from V and 4 bases from J, leaving 6 bases between. The CDR3 DNA sequence: TGTGCCAGCTCACCAGACAGAAATCAGCCCCAGCATTTT. Protein sequence: CASSPDRNQPQHF.

V and J are TRBV28 and TRBJ2-1; 7 bases agree with TRBD2. With 3 bases clipped from V and 3 bases from J, the junction kept 2 bases outside the gene matches. The CDR3 runs to 14 residues. In germline, CDR1 is MDHEN, CDR2 SYDVKM. CDR3 amino acids: CASSFSGGYNEQFF. CDR3 nucleotides: TGTGCCAGCAGTTTCTCGGGAGGCTACAATGAGCAGTTCTTC.

The chain carries TRBV19 and TRBJ2-7; 11 bases are a match to TRBD2. Germline-derived CDR1 and CDR2 are LNHDA and SQIVND (reference sequence). Trimming removed 5 bases from V and 5 bases from J; junction bases left unmatched: 8. The CDR3 is made up of 15 amino acids. The DNA of the CDR3 is TGTGCCAGTAGTCTCCAGGCTAGCGGGAGGAACGAGCAGTACTTC. Translated, it gives CASSLQASGRNEQYF.

This chain uses TRBV11-2 with TRBJ2-2; perhaps TRBD1 as D (5 bases). The CDR3 loop spans 16 amino acids. CDR1 SGHAT and CDR2 FQNNGV come from the germline V gene. Trimming cost V 0 bases and J 3 bases, with 11 bases left between them. The CDR3 protein is CASSLDPGLDTGELFF. CDR3 nucleotides: TGTGCCAGCAGCTTAGATCCAGGGCTGGACACCGGGGAGCTGTTTTTT.

The rearrangement joins TRBV7-9 to TRBJ1-1, with D uncertain. V shed 3 bases and J shed 4 bases, with 9 bases lying between them. This CDR3 is 13 amino acids long. Per the germline V gene, CDR1 is SEHNR and CDR2 is FQNEAQ (reference sequence). CDR3 in DNA: TGTGCCAGCAGCTTGATGCAGAGCACTGAAGCTTTCTTT. Protein product: CASSLMQSTEAFF.

The gene calls are TRBV30 and TRBJ2-7, with a tentative D call TRBD1 (5 bases). The CDR3 has 12 amino acids. Looked up from germline, CDR1 is GTSNPN and CDR2 is SVGIG (reference sequence). V lost 2 bases, J lost 3 bases, and 8 bases lay in between. CDR3 DNA: TGTGCCTGGAGTCAGGGTAACTACGAGCAGTACTTC. This translates into CAWSQGNYEQYF.

The chain carries TRBV4-1 and TRBJ2-1; TRBD1 matches at 9 bases. CDR3 length equals 16 residues. Unmatched junction bases numbered 13, after V lost 7 bases and J lost 6 bases. Germline V lookup: CDR1 MGHRA, CDR2 YSYEKL. The CDR3 nucleotides read TGCGCCAGCACCTGGACTGAGGGACAGGGCGCCAATGAGCAGTTCTTC. This encodes CASTWTEGQGANEQFF.